Below, 25 T cell receptor beta chains from the same sample are listed, as sequenced in a study of CD8+ T cells in alopecia areata. The sequencing template was cDNA reverse transcribed from extracted RNA. Here immunoSEQ multiplex PCR was the method, and the copy in TCRdb shows in-frame clones only, minus some. This sample has about 220,000 clones, with approximately 57% found just once. Treatment defined: oral pan-JAK inhibitor, 5-10 mg twice daily. The material sequenced was CD4+ T cells sorted from blood, taken at week 4, from a patient treated with tofacitinib. The receptors originated from a human donor with alopecia areata.

The genes are TRBV2 and TRBJ2-7; D is ambiguous. CDR3 length equals 15 residues. V was pared by 2 bases and J by 3 bases, with 14 bases between. Germline lookup yields CDR1 SNHLY and CDR2 FYNNEI. The CDR3 loop is CASSESGTHFYEQYF. In DNA, the CDR3 is TGTGCCAGCAGTGAATCGGGCACCCATTTCTACGAGCAGTACTTC. The full variable domain, with the rest looked up from reference TRBV2 and TRBJ2-7, is EPEVTQTPSHQVTQMGQEVILRCVPISNHLYFYWYRQILGQKVEFLVSFYNNEISEKSEIFDDQFSVERPDGSNFTLKIRSTKLEDSAMYFCASSESGTHFYEQYFGPGTRLTVT.

The V call is TRBV5-6, the J call TRBJ2-3; D unclear. CDR3 length: 16 residues. Trimming pared 3 bases from V and 1 base from J, leaving 15 bases between. Germline V gene lookup returns CDR1 SGHDT and CDR2 YYEEEE. Here the CDR3 reads CASSSTRKWGTDTQYF. CDR3 sequence (DNA): TGTGCCAGCAGCTCCACTCGTAAATGGGGCACAGATACGCAGTATTTT. Filled out from reference TRBV5-6 and TRBJ2-3, the complete variable domain reads DAGVTQSPTHLIKTRGQQVTLRCSPKSGHDTVSWYQQALGQGPQFIFQYYEEEERQRGNFPDRFSGHQFPNYSSELNVNALLLGDSALYLCASSSTRKWGTDTQYFGPGTRLTVL.

The chain uses TRBV4-2 and TRBJ2-5; TRBD2 agrees at 12 bases. The ends lost 2 bases at V and 4 bases at J; junction bases unmatched: 5. CDR3 length: 16 amino acids. Germline V gene sequence: CDR1 LGHNA, CDR2 YNFKEQ. The CDR3 DNA sequence: TGTGCCAGCAGCCAACCTAGCGGGGGGGCCGGAGAGACCCAGTACTTC. Translated, it gives CASSQPSGGAGETQYF.

This chain links TRBV6-1 with TRBJ2-1; TRBD1 aligns across 11 bases. Trimming took 4 bases from V and 10 from J; bases not matched to a gene: 12. Germline lookup yields CDR1 MNHNS and CDR2 SASEGT. The CDR3 covers 16 residues. DNA for the CDR3: TGTGCCAGCAGTGGAATGAGGGGGACAGGGGGGCCGGAGCAGTTCTTC. Amino acids: CASSGMRGTGGPEQFF.

This clone was picked up many times. This chain connects TRBV7-2 to TRBJ1-1, with D possibly TRBD1 on 6 matching bases. Germline loops: CDR1 SGHTA, CDR2 FQGNSA. The CDR3 has 15 residues. Trimming removed 2 bases at V and 1 base at J, with 11 bases between. The CDR3 sequence is CASSLLNRENTEAFF. The CDR3 bases are TGTGCCAGCAGCTTACTCAACAGGGAGAACACTGAAGCTTTCTTT.

This clone occurred many times. The chain recombines TRBV11-3 with TRBJ1-1; D gene uncertain. The germline V gene encodes CDR1 SGHNT and CDR2 YENEEA. The CDR3 is 13 amino acids. V lost 3 bases and J 1 base, leaving 6 bases between the germline ends. For the CDR3, the DNA is TGTGCCAGCAGCTTCAGCAGGAACACTGAAGCTTTCTTT. Residues: CASSFSRNTEAFF.

This clone has just a few counts. The chain joins TRBV14 to TRBJ1-1; D remains unclear. In germline, CDR1 is SGHDN, CDR2 FVKESK. The length of the CDR3 is 16 residues. V lost 4 bases, J lost 0 bases, and 15 bases lay in between. CDR3 sequence (DNA): TGTGCCAGCAGCCCAGAGATTTTGAGGGTGAACACTGAAGCTTTCTTT. Its protein product is CASSPEILRVNTEAFF.

The chain recombines TRBV30 with TRBJ2-7; no firm D call. The germline CDR1 and CDR2 sequences are GTSNPN and SVGIG (reference sequence). The CDR3 is 12 amino acids. Trimming removed 0 bases from V and 7 bases from J, with 10 bases in between. The CDR3 nucleotides read TGTGCCTGGAGTGTACTTTCCCCAGAGCAGTACTTC. As protein: CAWSVLSPEQYF.

The rearrangement joins TRBV29-1 to TRBJ2-1, with 15 bases aligning to TRBD2. Germline assignment: CDR1 SQVTM and CDR2 ANQGSEA. V was clipped by 1 base and J by 7 bases; unmatched bases: 11. This CDR3 is built from 18 residues. The CDR3 sequence: CSVEAPRTSGGVVNEQFF. The CDR3 coding sequence is TGCAGCGTTGAAGCCCCGAGGACTAGCGGGGGGGTGGTGAATGAGCAGTTCTTC.

The chain has TRBV30 and TRBJ1-1, with D hard to call. This CDR3 is built from 11 residues. V lost 4 bases and J 0 bases, leaving 3 bases between the germline ends. Germline V gene sequence: CDR1 GTSNPN, CDR2 SVGIG (reference sequence). In nucleotides, the CDR3 is TGTGCCTGGATGGTGAACACTGAAGCTTTCTTT. The encoded protein is CAWMVNTEAFF.

The V gene is TRBV6-5, the J gene TRBJ2-6, with D tentatively TRBD2 (6 bases). V lost 5 bases and J 3 bases, leaving 11 bases between the germline ends. CDR1 and CDR2 from the germline V gene are MNHEY and SVGAGI. The CDR3 spans 15 residues. CDR3 DNA sequence: TGTGCCAGCAGTAAATACGGGGGTGGGGCCAACGTCCTGACTTTC. It is translated as CASSKYGGGANVLTF.

The V call is TRBV15, the J call TRBJ1-1; D is undetermined. CDR1 and CDR2 (germline): LNHNV, YYDKDF (reference sequence). V was pared by 0 bases and J by 0 bases, with 11 bases between. The CDR3 runs to 16 residues. The CDR3 is CATSRDLAGMNTEAFF. The CDR3 DNA sequence: TGTGCCACCAGCAGAGATCTGGCAGGAATGAACACTGAAGCTTTCTTT.

This chain links TRBV4-1 with TRBJ1-5; no clear D gene. V was shortened by 1 base and J by 3 bases, with 10 bases between the two germline ends. This CDR3 is 15 amino acids long. CDR1 and CDR2 from the germline V gene are MGHRA and YSYEKL. CDR3 sequence: CASSQVAQPNQPQHF. The CDR3 DNA reads as TGCGCCAGCAGCCAAGTGGCGCAGCCCAATCAGCCCCAGCATTTT.

V and J are TRBV29-1 and TRBJ1-2; D possibly corresponds to TRBD1 (6 bases). This CDR3 has 11 residues. Trimming shortened V by 3 bases and J by 8 bases, and 10 bases separated the two germline ends. Germline V lookup: CDR1 SQVTM, CDR2 ANQGSEA. CDR3 sequence: CSVDNRDGYTF. The DNA of the CDR3 is TGCAGCGTTGATAACAGGGACGGCTACACCTTC.

V is TRBV30 and J is TRBJ1-4; maybe TRBD1 (5 bases). V gave up 0 bases and J gave up 8 bases, with 10 bases separating them. This CDR3 has 13 amino acids. Germline V lookup: CDR1 GTSNPN, CDR2 SVGIG (reference sequence). CDR3: CAWSVRRGEKLFF. CDR3 nucleotides: TGTGCCTGGAGTGTACGAAGGGGAGAAAAACTGTTTTTT.

The V call is TRBV7-9, the J call TRBJ2-1; TRBD2 agrees at 14 bases. Trimming at V came to 3 bases and at J to 9 bases, leaving 4 bases not matched to a gene. The germline V gene encodes CDR1 SEHNR and CDR2 FQNEAQ (reference sequence). This CDR3 has 15 amino acids. For the CDR3, the DNA is TGTGCCAGCAGCTTGGGACTAGCGGGGGCCACTGAGCAGTTCTTC. It codes for CASSLGLAGATEQFF.

V is TRBV27 and J is TRBJ1-5; TRBD1 agrees at 7 bases. Germline CDR1 MNHEY, CDR2 SMNVEV (reference sequence). CDR3 size: 14 residues. The V gene end was trimmed by 10 bases and the J gene end by 4 bases; junction bases not matched to a gene: 10. As DNA, the CDR3 is TGTGCCACAAGACCGGGACAGATAAATCAGCCCCAGCATTTT. Residues: CATRPGQINQPQHF.

The chain is built from TRBV4-3 and TRBJ2-3; the match to TRBD2 covers 8 bases. Germline V gene lookup returns CDR1 LGHNA and CDR2 YSLEER. V dropped 3 bases and J dropped 5; count of bases not matched to a gene: 1. The CDR3 loop spans 13 amino acids. The CDR3 nucleotides are TGCGCCAGCAGCCAGGCGGGGGGAGATACGCAGTATTTT. Its protein product is CASSQAGGDTQYF.

In its sample, this clone was seen a few times. The gene calls are TRBV6-5 and TRBJ2-3; maybe TRBD1 (6 bases). The CDR3 is 11 amino acids. Per the germline V gene, CDR1 is MNHEY and CDR2 is SVGAGI. The ends were cut back, 7 bases at V and 7 bases at J, with 9 bases in the middle. This CDR3 reads CASIRGNTQYF. Here the CDR3 DNA reads TGTGCCAGCATTAGGGGGAATACGCAGTATTTT.

The chain carries TRBV30 and TRBJ2-7; tentative D call: TRBD2 (6 bases). From germline, CDR1 is GTSNPN and CDR2 SVGIG (reference sequence). The CDR3 contains 12 residues. The germline V and J ends were trimmed by 2 bases and 4 bases, with 9 bases remaining between them. Here the CDR3 reads CAWSRGTYEQYF. In nucleotides, the CDR3 is TGTGCCTGGAGTCGGGGGACTTACGAGCAGTACTTC.

The chain uses TRBV10-3 and TRBJ2-3, with TRBD2 as a possible D gene (5 bases). The CDR3 has 15 residues. Germline values: CDR1 ENHRY, CDR2 SYGVKD. The germline V and J ends were trimmed by 3 bases and 4 bases, with 14 bases remaining between them. The CDR3, as DNA: TGTGCCATCAGTGACGGGCAAGAGGAGGCAGATACGCAGTATTTT. This codes for CAISDGQEEADTQYF.

The table lists this clone with a few counts. The V and J genes are TRBV2 and TRBJ2-3; D may match TRBD1 or TRBD2 (5 bases each). V was shortened by 4 bases and J by 3 bases, with 11 bases between the two germline ends. There are 14 residues in the CDR3. CDR1 is SNHLY and CDR2 is FYNNEI in the germline V gene. The CDR3 region has the DNA TGTGCCAGCAGTGGCGAGTGGGGGACAGATACGCAGTATTTT. It yields the protein CASSGEWGTDTQYF.

This clone was seen once. The chain carries TRBV30 and TRBJ2-7, with TRBD1 as a possible D gene (7 bases). The CDR3 runs 14 residues. CDR1 is GTSNPN, CDR2 SVGIG, per germline (reference sequence). Deletions cut 3 bases from V and 4 bases from J, with 16 bases between. The DNA of the CDR3 is TGTGCCTGGAGGGCCGTCAGGGGGACTTACGAGCAGTACTTC. This gives the protein CAWRAVRGTYEQYF.

This clone was counted at least ten times. The CDR3 is CASSEDQGWRTDTQYF. CDR3 coding DNA: TGTGCCAGCAGTGAAGATCAGGGATGGAGGACAGATACGCAGTATTTT. This chain uses TRBV6-1 with TRBJ2-3; D tentatively reads TRBD1 or TRBD2 (5 bases each). The V end was cut by 1 base, the J end by 3 bases, with 14 bases between. Germline V CDR1 and CDR2: MNHNS, SASEGT. The CDR3 runs to 16 residues.

This rearrangement joins TRBV27 to TRBJ2-6; D is possibly TRBD2 (5 bases). Germline CDR1 reads MNHEY; CDR2 reads SMNVEV (reference sequence). Trimming pared 3 bases from V and 3 bases from J, leaving 6 bases between. The CDR3 contains 14 residues. This chain's CDR3 is CASSFRGGANVLTF. CDR3 nucleotides: TGTGCCAGCAGTTTCCGGGGTGGGGCCAACGTCCTGACTTTC.